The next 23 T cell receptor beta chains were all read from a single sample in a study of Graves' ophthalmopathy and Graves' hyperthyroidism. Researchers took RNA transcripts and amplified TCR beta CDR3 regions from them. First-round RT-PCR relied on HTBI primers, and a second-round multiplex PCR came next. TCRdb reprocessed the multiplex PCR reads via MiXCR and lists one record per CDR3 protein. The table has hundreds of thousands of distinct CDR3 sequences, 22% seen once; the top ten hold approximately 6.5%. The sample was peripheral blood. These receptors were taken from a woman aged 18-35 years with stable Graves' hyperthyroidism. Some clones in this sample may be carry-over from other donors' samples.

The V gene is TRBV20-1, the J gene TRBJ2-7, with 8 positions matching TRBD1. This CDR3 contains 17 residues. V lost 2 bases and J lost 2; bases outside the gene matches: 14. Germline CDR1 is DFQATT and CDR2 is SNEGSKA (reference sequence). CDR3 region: CSARSSGTGEPPYEQYF. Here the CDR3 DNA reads TGCAGTGCTAGATCTTCCGGGACAGGAGAGCCCCCCTACGAGCAGTACTTC.

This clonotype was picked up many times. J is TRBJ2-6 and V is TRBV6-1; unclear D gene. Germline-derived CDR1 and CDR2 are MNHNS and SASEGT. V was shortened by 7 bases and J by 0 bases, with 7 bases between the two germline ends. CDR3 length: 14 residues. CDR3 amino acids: CASTPLSGANVLTF. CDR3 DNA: TGTGCCAGCACCCCCCTCTCTGGGGCCAACGTCCTGACTTTC.

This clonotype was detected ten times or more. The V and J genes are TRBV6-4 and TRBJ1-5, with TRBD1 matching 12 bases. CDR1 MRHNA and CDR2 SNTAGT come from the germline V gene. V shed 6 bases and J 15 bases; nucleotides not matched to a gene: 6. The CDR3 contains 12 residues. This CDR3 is CASSAGTGGAHF. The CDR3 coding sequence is TGTGCCAGCAGCGCGGGGACAGGGGGCGCGCATTTT.

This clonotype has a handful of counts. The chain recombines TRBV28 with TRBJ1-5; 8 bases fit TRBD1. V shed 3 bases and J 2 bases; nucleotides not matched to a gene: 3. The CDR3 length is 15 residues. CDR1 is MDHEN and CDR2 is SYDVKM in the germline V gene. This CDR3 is CASSFRGLGNQPQHF. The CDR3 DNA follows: TGTGCCAGCAGTTTCAGGGGGCTGGGCAATCAGCCCCAGCATTTT. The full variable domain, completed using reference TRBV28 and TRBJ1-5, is DVKVTQSSRYLVKRTGEKVFLECVQDMDHENMFWYRQDPGLGLRLIYFSYDVKMKEKGDIPEGYSVSREKKERFSLILESASTNQTSMYLCASSFRGLGNQPQHFGDGTRLSIL.

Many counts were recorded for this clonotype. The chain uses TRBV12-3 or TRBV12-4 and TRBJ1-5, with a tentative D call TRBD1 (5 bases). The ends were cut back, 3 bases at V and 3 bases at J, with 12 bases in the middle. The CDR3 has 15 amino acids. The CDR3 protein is CASSFGGRVNQPQHF. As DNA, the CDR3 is TGTGCCAGCAGTTTCGGGGGTAGGGTCAATCAGCCCCAGCATTTT.

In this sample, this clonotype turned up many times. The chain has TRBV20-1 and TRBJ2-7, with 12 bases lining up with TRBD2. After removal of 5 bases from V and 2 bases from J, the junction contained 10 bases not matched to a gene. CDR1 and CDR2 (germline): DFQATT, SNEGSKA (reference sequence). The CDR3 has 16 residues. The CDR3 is CSAPLAGGPLPYEQYF. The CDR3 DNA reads TGCAGTGCTCCCCTAGCGGGAGGGCCCTTACCCTACGAGCAGTACTTC.

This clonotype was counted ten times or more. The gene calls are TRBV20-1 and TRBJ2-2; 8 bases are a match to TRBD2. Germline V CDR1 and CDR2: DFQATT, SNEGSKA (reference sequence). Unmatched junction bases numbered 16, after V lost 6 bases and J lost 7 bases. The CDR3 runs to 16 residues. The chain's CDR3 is CSARGTAGGSGGELFF. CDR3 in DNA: TGCAGTGCCAGGGGTACGGCGGGAGGATCTGGCGGGGAGCTGTTTTTT.

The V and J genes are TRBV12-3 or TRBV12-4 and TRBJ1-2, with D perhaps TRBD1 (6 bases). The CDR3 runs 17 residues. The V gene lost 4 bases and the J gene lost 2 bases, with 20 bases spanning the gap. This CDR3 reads CASSSRPRQDLNYGYTF. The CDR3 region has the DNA TGTGCCAGCAGTTCGCGACCTCGACAGGACTTAAACTATGGCTACACCTTC.

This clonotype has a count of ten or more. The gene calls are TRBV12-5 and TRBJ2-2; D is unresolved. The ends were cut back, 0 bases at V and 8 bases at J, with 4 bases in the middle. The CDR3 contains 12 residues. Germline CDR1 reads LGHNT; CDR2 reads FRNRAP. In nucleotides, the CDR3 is TGTGCTAGTGGTTTGGTATCAGGGGAGCTGTTTTTT. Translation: CASGLVSGELFF.

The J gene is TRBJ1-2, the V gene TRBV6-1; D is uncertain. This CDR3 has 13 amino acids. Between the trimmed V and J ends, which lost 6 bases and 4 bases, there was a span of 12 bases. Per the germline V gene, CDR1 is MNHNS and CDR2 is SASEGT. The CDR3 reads CASSLHSSYGYTF. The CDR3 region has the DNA TGTGCCAGCAGCCTACATTCCTCCTATGGCTACACCTTC.

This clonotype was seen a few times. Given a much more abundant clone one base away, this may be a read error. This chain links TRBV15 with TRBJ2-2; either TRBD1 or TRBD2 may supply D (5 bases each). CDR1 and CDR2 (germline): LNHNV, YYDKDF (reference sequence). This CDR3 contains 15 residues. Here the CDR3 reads CATSRVSAGTGELCF. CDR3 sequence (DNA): TGTGCCACCAGCAGAGTCTCCGCCGGGACCGGGGAGCTGTGTTTT.

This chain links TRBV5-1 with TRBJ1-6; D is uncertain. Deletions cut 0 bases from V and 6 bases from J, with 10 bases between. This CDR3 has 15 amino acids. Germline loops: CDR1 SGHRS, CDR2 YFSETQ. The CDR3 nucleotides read TGCGCCAGCAGCTTGGGGCGCGGGGTTAATTCACCCCTCCACTTT. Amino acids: CASSLGRGVNSPLHF.

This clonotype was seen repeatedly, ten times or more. DNA for the CDR3: TGTGCCAGCTTCGGATGGGGGAGCTCCTATAATTCACCCCTCCACTTT. Its translation is CASFGWGSSYNSPLHF. The rearrangement links TRBV28 to TRBJ1-6, with D maybe TRBD1 (5 bases). Trimming took off 8 bases at V and 0 bases at J, with 14 bases between the two ends. Germline CDR1 MDHEN, CDR2 SYDVKM. The CDR3 has 16 residues.

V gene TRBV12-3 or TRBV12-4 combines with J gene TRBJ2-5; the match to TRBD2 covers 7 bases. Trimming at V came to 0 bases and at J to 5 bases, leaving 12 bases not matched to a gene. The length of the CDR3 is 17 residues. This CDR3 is CASSLALAETASETQYF. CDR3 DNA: TGTGCCAGCAGTTTAGCTCTAGCGGAAACCGCAAGTGAGACCCAGTACTTC.

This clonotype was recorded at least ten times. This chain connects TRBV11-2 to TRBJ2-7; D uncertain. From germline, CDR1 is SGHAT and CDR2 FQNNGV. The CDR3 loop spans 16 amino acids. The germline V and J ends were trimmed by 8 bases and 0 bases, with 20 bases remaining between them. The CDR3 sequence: CASSYVFSTISYEQYF. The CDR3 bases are TGTGCCAGCTCTTACGTCTTCTCCACAATCTCCTACGAGCAGTACTTC.

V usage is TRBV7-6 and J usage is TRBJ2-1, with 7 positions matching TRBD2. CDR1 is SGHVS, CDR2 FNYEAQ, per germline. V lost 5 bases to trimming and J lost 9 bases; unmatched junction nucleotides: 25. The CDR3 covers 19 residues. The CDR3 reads CASSPNLGTRGAGFGEQFF. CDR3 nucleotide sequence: TGTGCCAGCAGCCCGAATCTAGGAACTCGGGGAGCGGGGTTTGGTGAGCAGTTCTTC.

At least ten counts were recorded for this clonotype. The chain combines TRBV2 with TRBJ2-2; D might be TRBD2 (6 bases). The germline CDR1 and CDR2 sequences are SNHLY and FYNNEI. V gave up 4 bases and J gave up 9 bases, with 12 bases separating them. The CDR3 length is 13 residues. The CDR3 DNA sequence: TGTGCCAGCAGTGGGAGGGGATATCGGGAGCTGTTTTTT. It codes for CASSGRGYRELFF. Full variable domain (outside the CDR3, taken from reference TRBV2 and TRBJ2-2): EPEVTQTPSHQVTQMGQEVILRCVPISNHLYFYWYRQILGQKVEFLVSFYNNEISEKSEIFDDQFSVERPDGSNFTLKIRSTKLEDSAMYFCASSGRGYRELFFGEGSRLTVL.

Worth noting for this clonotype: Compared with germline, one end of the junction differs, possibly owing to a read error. The CDR3 sequence is CASGHDREAFF. In DNA, the CDR3 is TGCGCCAGCGGCCATGACAGAGAAGCTTTCTTT. The genes are TRBV4-1 and TRBJ1-1, with D possibly matching TRBD1 (5 bases). The length of the CDR3 is 11 residues. Germline V gene lookup returns CDR1 MGHRA and CDR2 YSYEKL.

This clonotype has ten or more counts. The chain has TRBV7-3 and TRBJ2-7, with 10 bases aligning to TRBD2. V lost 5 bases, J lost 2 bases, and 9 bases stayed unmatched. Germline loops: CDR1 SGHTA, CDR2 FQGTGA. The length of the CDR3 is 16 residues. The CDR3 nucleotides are TGTGCCAGCAGCCCCCAAAGCGGGAGGGCCCCCTACGAGCAGTACTTC. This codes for CASSPQSGRAPYEQYF. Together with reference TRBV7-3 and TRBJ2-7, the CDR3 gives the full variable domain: GAGVSQTPSNKVTEKGKYVELRCDPISGHTALYWYRQSLGQGPEFLIYFQGTGAADDSGLPNDRFFAVRPEGSVSTLKIQRTERGDSAVYLCASSPQSGRAPYEQYFGPGTRLTVT.

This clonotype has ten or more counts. The CDR3 region has the DNA TGCGCCAGCAGCTTGGGTACAGGGGGAGCTTTCTTT. Amino acids: CASSLGTGGAFF. The genes are TRBV5-1 and TRBJ1-1; 8 bases map to TRBD1. The CDR3 is made up of 12 amino acids. V shed 0 bases and J 10 bases; nucleotides not matched to a gene: 2. CDR1 is SGHRS, CDR2 YFSETQ, per germline.

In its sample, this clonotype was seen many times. CDR3 region: CASRGRLAFSEQYF. CDR3 DNA: TGTGCCAGCAGGGGTCGGCTAGCTTTCAGCGAGCAGTACTTC. The chain links TRBV6-2 or TRBV6-3 to TRBJ2-7, with D perhaps TRBD2 (5 bases). The CDR3 covers 14 residues. V was clipped by 6 bases and J by 6 bases, with 18 bases between them. The V gene's germline CDR1 is MNHEY and CDR2 SVGEGT.

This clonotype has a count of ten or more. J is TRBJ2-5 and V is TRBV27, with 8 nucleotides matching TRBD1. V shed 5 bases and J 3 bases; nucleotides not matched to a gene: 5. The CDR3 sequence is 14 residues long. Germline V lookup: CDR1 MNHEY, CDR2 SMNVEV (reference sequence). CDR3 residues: CASSPTGVEETQYF. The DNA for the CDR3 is TGTGCCAGCAGTCCGACAGGGGTCGAAGAGACCCAGTACTTC.

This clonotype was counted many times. CDR3 sequence (DNA): TGTGCCAGCAGCCAACTAGCCGGCTACGAGCAGTACTTC. Protein sequence: CASSQLAGYEQYF. The V gene is TRBV7-3, the J gene TRBJ2-7; the D gene is possibly TRBD2 (6 bases). Trimming took 5 bases from V and 3 from J, leaving 11 bases between them. This CDR3 has 13 residues. CDR1 and CDR2 from the germline V gene are SGHTA and FQGTGA.